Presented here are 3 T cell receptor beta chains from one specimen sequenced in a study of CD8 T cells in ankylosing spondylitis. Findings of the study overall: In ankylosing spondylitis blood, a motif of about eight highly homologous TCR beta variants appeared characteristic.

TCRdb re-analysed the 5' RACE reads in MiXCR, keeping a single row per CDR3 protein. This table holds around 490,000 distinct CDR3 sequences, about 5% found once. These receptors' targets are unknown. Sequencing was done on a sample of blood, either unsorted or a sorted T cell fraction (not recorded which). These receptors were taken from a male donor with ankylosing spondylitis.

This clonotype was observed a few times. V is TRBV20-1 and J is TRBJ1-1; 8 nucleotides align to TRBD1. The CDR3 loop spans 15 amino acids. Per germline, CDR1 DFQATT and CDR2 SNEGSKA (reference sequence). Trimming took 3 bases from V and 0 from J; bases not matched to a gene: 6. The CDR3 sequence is CSARLMTGVNTEAFF. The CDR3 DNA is TGCAGTGCTAGGCTCATGACAGGGGTGAACACTGAAGCTTTCTTT.

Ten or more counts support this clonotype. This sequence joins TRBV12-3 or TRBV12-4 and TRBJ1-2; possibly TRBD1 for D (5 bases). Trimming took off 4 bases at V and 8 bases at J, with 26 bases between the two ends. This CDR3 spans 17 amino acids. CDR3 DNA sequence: TGTGCCAGCAGTTATTGGTCTTTGGACGGTGCCGGGGGAGGCTACACCTTC. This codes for CASSYWSLDGAGGGYTF.

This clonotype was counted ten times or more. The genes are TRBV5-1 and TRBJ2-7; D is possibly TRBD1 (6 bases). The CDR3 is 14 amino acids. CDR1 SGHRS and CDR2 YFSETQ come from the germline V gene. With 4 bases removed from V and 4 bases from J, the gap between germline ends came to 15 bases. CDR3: CASSPGSGAYEQYF. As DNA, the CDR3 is TGCGCCAGCAGCCCGGGTTCAGGGGCGTACGAGCAGTACTTC.